The 25 T cell receptor beta chains presented below share a single source sample, sequenced in a study of cytomegalovirus exposure and HLA in healthy donors. The primer mix had 60 Vbeta and 13 Jbeta primers. Profiled with immunoSEQ multiplex PCR; TCRdb holds only in-frame clones, not every one. The sample has some 150,000 clones, nearly 80% seen once. Specimen: PBMCs. The receptor source for this set is a male donor in good health and CMV-seronegative.

The V and J genes are TRBV6-4 and TRBJ2-7; TRBD2 is a possible D gene (5 bases). The V end lost 2 bases, the J end lost 5 bases, and 10 bases lay between the germline ends. The CDR3 is 13 residues long. The germline gives CDR1 MRHNA, CDR2 SNTAGT. The CDR3 coding sequence is TGTGCCAGCAGTGACGGGCCGGGGAACGAGCAGTACTTC. Its translation: CASSDGPGNEQYF.

The chain recombines TRBV7-6 with TRBJ2-2; possibly TRBD1 for D (7 bases). V was cut by 5 bases and J by 5 bases, with 12 bases left in between. The CDR3 contains 14 residues. Germline V gene data show CDR1 as SGHVS and CDR2 as FNYEAQ. CDR3 sequence reads: CASSVSGGTGELFF. The CDR3 DNA sequence: TGTGCCAGCAGCGTCTCAGGGGGGACCGGGGAGCTGTTTTTT. Based on the CDR3 plus reference TRBV7-6 and TRBJ2-2, the full variable domain is GAGVSQSPRYKVTKRGQDVALRCDPISGHVSLYWYRQALGQGPEFLTYFNYEAQQDKSGLPNDRFSAERPEGSISTLTIQRTEQRDSAMYRCASSVSGGTGELFFGEGSRLTVL.

This clone has a handful of counts. The rearrangement uses TRBV5-4 and TRBJ1-1, with D unresolved. V lost 0 bases to trimming and J lost 1 base, with 10 bases between them. Germline CDR1 SGHNT, CDR2 YYREEE (reference sequence). The CDR3 runs 15 residues. The CDR3 coding sequence is TGTGCCAGCAGCTTGGATCTGGGGAGGAACACTGAAGCTTTCTTT. Translating gives CASSLDLGRNTEAFF.

This clone showed up just a few times. J is TRBJ1-5 and V is TRBV27; TRBD1 matches at 10 bases. The V segment lost 5 bases and the J segment 6 bases; nucleotides outside the gene matches: 7. Germline CDR1 reads MNHEY; CDR2 reads SMNVEV (reference sequence). The CDR3 is 15 residues long. The CDR3 region is CASSPRQGAFQPQHF. The DNA for the CDR3 is TGTGCCAGCAGTCCCCGACAGGGGGCCTTTCAGCCCCAGCATTTT.

This clone was seen only a few times. This rearrangement joins TRBV5-1 to TRBJ1-5; D is uncertain. Germline assignment: CDR1 SGHRS and CDR2 YFSETQ. Trimming shortened V by 5 bases and J by 5 bases, and 11 bases separated the two germline ends. CDR3 length equals 13 residues. CDR3 protein: CASSFIGDQPQHF. In DNA, the CDR3 is TGCGCCAGCAGTTTTATCGGGGATCAGCCCCAGCATTTT.

J is TRBJ1-1 and V is TRBV5-1, with D unresolved. Looked up from germline, CDR1 is SGHRS and CDR2 is YFSETQ. The CDR3 is 15 residues long. V was shortened by 0 bases and J by 6 bases, with 15 bases between the two germline ends. CDR3 loop: CASSLVLSSGAEAFF. The CDR3 nucleotides read TGCGCCAGCAGCTTGGTACTTTCATCAGGCGCTGAAGCTTTCTTT.

The rearrangement uses TRBV30 and TRBJ1-1; no definite D call. V dropped 4 bases and J dropped 0 bases, with 15 bases sitting between them. CDR3 length: 15 amino acids. CDR1 is GTSNPN and CDR2 is SVGIG in the germline V gene (reference sequence). CDR3 protein: CAWIPYRRLNTEAFF. The CDR3, as DNA: TGTGCCTGGATCCCATACCGGCGGTTGAACACTGAAGCTTTCTTT. The variable domain in full, with the rest retrieved from reference TRBV30 and TRBJ1-1, is SQTIHQWPATLVQPVGSPLSLECTVEGTSNPNLYWYRQAAGRGLQLLFYSVGIGQISSEVPQNLSASRPQDRQFILSSKKLLLSDSGFYLCAWIPYRRLNTEAFFGQGTRLTVV.

V and J are TRBV9 and TRBJ2-3; 10 bases line up with TRBD2. The CDR3 spans 17 residues. CDR1 is SGDLS, CDR2 YYNGEE, per germline. Germline trimming cut 4 bases from V and 0 bases from J; bases unmatched to any gene: 8. CDR3 in amino acids: CASSPRGLAPSTDTQYF. CDR3 DNA: TGTGCCAGCAGCCCGCGGGGACTAGCGCCTAGCACAGATACGCAGTATTTT.

This chain uses TRBV9 with TRBJ2-2, with D possibly TRBD2 on 6 matching bases. CDR1 and CDR2 (germline): SGDLS, YYNGEE. Trimming took 0 bases from V and 6 from J, leaving 21 bases between them. CDR3 length: 18 residues. The CDR3 protein is CASSVEADWTTRAGELFF. The CDR3 DNA reads TGTGCCAGCAGCGTAGAAGCGGATTGGACTACCCGGGCCGGGGAGCTGTTTTTT. Full variable domain (remainder filled in from reference TRBV9 and TRBJ2-2): DSGVTQTPKHLITATGQRVTLRCSPRSGDLSVYWYQQSLDQGLQFLIQYYNGEERAKGNILERFSAQQFPDLHSELNLSSLELGDSALYFCASSVEADWTTRAGELFFGEGSRLTVL.

This clone turned up a few times. The genes are TRBV2 and TRBJ1-1, with D unclear. Trimming took 5 bases from V and 0 from J, leaving 10 bases between them. CDR3 length: 14 residues. Germline V gene lookup returns CDR1 SNHLY and CDR2 FYNNEI. The CDR3 DNA reads as TGTGCCAGCAGTACACAGAGTTTGAACACTGAAGCTTTCTTT. It codes for CASSTQSLNTEAFF. The full variable domain, its missing parts supplied by reference TRBV2 and TRBJ1-1, is EPEVTQTPSHQVTQMGQEVILRCVPISNHLYFYWYRQILGQKVEFLVSFYNNEISEKSEIFDDQFSVERPDGSNFTLKIRSTKLEDSAMYFCASSTQSLNTEAFFGQGTRLTVV.

V is TRBV5-1 and J is TRBJ2-5, with 13 bases aligning to TRBD2. The ends lost 1 base at V and 4 bases at J; junction bases unmatched: 4. CDR3 length: 16 residues. The germline V gene has CDR1 SGHRS and CDR2 YFSETQ. CDR3 coding DNA: TGCGCCAGCAGCTTGACTAGCGGGGGGGCCCCAGAGACCCAGTACTTC. It codes for CASSLTSGGAPETQYF.

The chain links TRBV7-2 to TRBJ1-5, with D possibly TRBD1 on 5 matching bases. Germline V gene sequence: CDR1 SGHTA, CDR2 FQGNSA. Trimming pared 1 base from V and 5 bases from J, leaving 12 bases between. CDR3 length: 15 residues. CDR3 residues: CASSLGAGGDQPQHF. CDR3 bases: TGTGCCAGCAGCTTAGGGGCCGGGGGGGATCAGCCCCAGCATTTT.

This sequence joins TRBV30 and TRBJ1-2; 8 positions match TRBD1. CDR1 is GTSNPN, CDR2 SVGIG, per germline (reference sequence). Unmatched junction bases numbered 6, after V lost 3 bases and J lost 0 bases. The CDR3 runs 15 residues. The CDR3 sequence: CAWRQGQASNYGYTF. The CDR3 coding sequence is TGTGCCTGGAGACAGGGACAGGCTTCTAACTATGGCTACACCTTC.

There are a few counts of this clone. J is TRBJ1-5 and V is TRBV4-3; D possibly corresponds to TRBD1 (5 bases). The CDR3 has 15 amino acids. Germline-derived CDR1 and CDR2 are LGHNA and YSLEER. The V and J ends lost 0 bases and 6 bases respectively, with 12 bases between them. CDR3 amino acids: CASSQDRRGGQPQHF. CDR3 DNA sequence: TGCGCCAGCAGCCAAGATCGGAGGGGCGGTCAGCCCCAGCATTTT.

This chain joins TRBV7-9 and TRBJ1-2; 12 bases match TRBD1. This CDR3 is 16 amino acids long. CDR1 SEHNR and CDR2 FQNEAQ come from the germline V gene (reference sequence). The ends lost 0 bases at V and 7 bases at J; junction bases unmatched: 6. DNA for the CDR3: TGTGCCAGCAGCTTAGCGGCCGGGACAGGGGGCGGTGGCTACACCTTC. This codes for CASSLAAGTGGGGYTF.

This chain links TRBV29-1 with TRBJ1-2; D is unresolved. CDR1 and CDR2 (germline): SQVTM, ANQGSEA. The CDR3 totals 11 residues. V dropped 5 bases and J dropped 1 base, with 5 bases sitting between them. CDR3 protein: CSVRYNYGYTF. CDR3 nucleotide sequence: TGCAGCGTTCGGTATAACTATGGCTACACCTTC.

DNA for the CDR3: TGTGCCAGCAGCTTAGCGACAGGGCTGATTTCCGAGCAGTACTTC. It translates to CASSLATGLISEQYF. This chain uses TRBV7-2 with TRBJ2-7; 7 bases fit TRBD1. This CDR3 region has 15 residues. Germline V gene data show CDR1 as SGHTA and CDR2 as FQGNSA. Unmatched junction bases numbered 8, after V lost 0 bases and J lost 6 bases.

The CDR3 sequence is CASSVTSGSYNEQFF. The CDR3 coding sequence is TGTGCCAGCAGCGTAACTAGCGGATCCTACAATGAGCAGTTCTTC. The V call is TRBV9, the J call TRBJ2-1, with 8 bases fitting TRBD2. V shed 1 base and J 1 base; nucleotides not matched to a gene: 1. CDR1 and CDR2 (germline): SGDLS, YYNGEE. The CDR3 has 15 amino acids.

The chain has TRBV5-1 and TRBJ2-1; tentative D call: TRBD1 (6 bases). V dropped 4 bases and J dropped 5 bases, with 10 bases sitting between them. The CDR3 length is 13 residues. The germline V gene encodes CDR1 SGHRS and CDR2 YFSETQ. The CDR3 region has the DNA TGCGCCAGCAGCGGGGGCGATAACAATGAGCAGTTCTTC. It specifies CASSGGDNNEQFF. Based on the CDR3 plus reference TRBV5-1 and TRBJ2-1, the full variable domain is KAGVTQTPRYLIKTRGQQVTLSCSPISGHRSVSWYQQTPGQGLQFLFEYFSETQRNKGNFPGRFSGRQFSNSRSEMNVSTLELGDSALYLCASSGGDNNEQFFGPGTRLTVL.

The chain joins TRBV4-3 to TRBJ1-1; TRBD1 aligns across 9 bases. With 2 bases clipped from V and 5 bases from J, the junction kept 6 bases outside the gene matches. The CDR3 sequence is 15 residues long. CDR1 LGHNA and CDR2 YSLEER come from the germline V gene. The CDR3 DNA is TGCGCCAGCAGCCAACCGTCCGACAGGGGGACTGAAGCTTTCTTT. It codes for CASSQPSDRGTEAFF.

The chain employs TRBV6-5 and TRBJ1-6; 7 bases match TRBD1. Germline loops: CDR1 MNHEY, CDR2 SVGAGI. V was clipped by 6 bases and J by 7 bases; unmatched bases: 6. The CDR3 loop spans 14 amino acids. CDR3 in DNA: TGTGCCAGCAGGGAGGGACAGAGGAATTCACCCCTCCACTTT. It codes for CASREGQRNSPLHF.

This clone was seen just once. The CDR3 spells CASRDQGATNEKLFF. DNA for the CDR3: TGTGCCAGCAGAGACCAGGGGGCAACTAATGAAAAACTGTTTTTT. The rearrangement joins TRBV2 to TRBJ1-4; 7 bases are a match to TRBD1. Trimming cost V 6 bases and J 0 bases; bases outside gene matches: 4. Per the germline V gene, CDR1 is SNHLY and CDR2 is FYNNEI. CDR3 length equals 15 residues.

The V call is TRBV7-2, the J call TRBJ2-7; D remains unclear. The ends were cut back, 6 bases at V and 3 bases at J, with 9 bases in the middle. The CDR3 sequence is 12 residues long. Looked up from germline, CDR1 is SGHTA and CDR2 is FQGNSA. The CDR3 protein is CASSPASYEQYF. CDR3 nucleotides: TGTGCCAGCAGTCCTGCCAGCTACGAGCAGTACTTC.

This clone was counted a single time. The V call is TRBV12-5, the J call TRBJ2-1, with 10 bases fitting TRBD2. The CDR3 sequence is 14 residues long. V lost 6 bases, J lost 8 bases, and 7 bases stayed unmatched. CDR1 is LGHNT and CDR2 is FRNRAP in the germline V gene. As DNA, the CDR3 is TGTGCTAGTGGCCAATTAGCGGGGGGCTATGAGCAGTTCTTC. This sequence encodes CASGQLAGGYEQFF.

J is TRBJ2-1 and V is TRBV19; possibly TRBD2 for D (5 bases). Trimming shortened V by 5 bases and J by 0 bases, and 11 bases separated the two germline ends. CDR3 size: 15 residues. CDR1 is LNHDA and CDR2 is SQIVND in the germline V gene (reference sequence). Written as DNA, the CDR3 is TGTGCCAGTAGTGCGAGCGGTAGCTCCTACAATGAGCAGTTCTTC. It is translated as CASSASGSSYNEQFF.